A single sample is the source of the 25 T cell receptor beta chains below, sequenced in a study of CD8 T cells in ankylosing spondylitis (dated by TCRdb to about 2017). Receptor amplification or capture employed 5' RACE. These reads were obtained on an Illumina HiSeq 2500. TCRdb reanalyzed the raw reads on its own, using fastp at Q25 for trimming and MiXCR for clone calling, and kept in-frame beta chains. CDR3 protein duplicates are merged, each entry listing the most common genes and DNA. The sample profile shows approximately 250,000 distinct CDR3 sequences; about 11% of them were found once. The ten top clones hold about 2.5% of the sample. The sequenced material came from blood, either unsorted or a sorted T cell fraction (not recorded which). These receptor sequences come from a male donor with ankylosing spondylitis or in good health (not recorded which).

This rearrangement joins TRBV19 to TRBJ2-4, with D possibly being TRBD1 (5 bases). The CDR3 is made up of 16 amino acids. Germline V gene sequence: CDR1 LNHDA, CDR2 SQIVND (reference sequence). Trimming took 1 base from V and 4 from J, leaving 14 bases between them. Here the CDR3 DNA reads TGTGCCAGTAGTATAGGGGCACAGGTGGTGAAAAACATTCAGTACTTC. This translates into CASSIGAQVVKNIQYF.

The sample holds many counts of this clonotype. The chain combines TRBV5-1 with TRBJ2-2, with 8 bases fitting TRBD1. The germline gives CDR1 SGHRS, CDR2 YFSETQ. J was trimmed by 6 bases and V by 4 bases; bases with no gene match: 5. There are 14 residues in the CDR3. This chain's CDR3 is CASSLGTGPGELFF. CDR3 coding DNA: TGCGCCAGCAGCCTCGGGACAGGACCCGGGGAGCTGTTTTTT.

This clonotype was seen at least ten times. The chain recombines TRBV20-1 with TRBJ2-1; unclear D gene. The CDR3 is made up of 16 amino acids. Germline CDR1 and CDR2: DFQATT and SNEGSKA (reference sequence). V gave up 3 bases and J gave up 0 bases, with 15 bases separating them. CDR3 residues: CSASPDGSPSYNEQFF. The CDR3, as DNA: TGCAGTGCTAGTCCGGACGGGTCCCCCTCCTACAATGAGCAGTTCTTC.

This clonotype was observed at least ten times. V is TRBV2 and J is TRBJ1-3, with unresolved D. Trimming pared 4 bases from V and 4 bases from J, leaving 5 bases between. The germline gives CDR1 SNHLY, CDR2 FYNNEI. The CDR3 sequence is 12 residues long. CDR3 region: CASSGEGNTIYF. CDR3 DNA: TGTGCCAGCAGTGGGGAGGGAAACACCATATATTTT.

The sample holds many counts of this clonotype. The V call is TRBV11-2, the J call TRBJ2-1, with D possibly matching TRBD1 (5 bases). Per the germline V gene, CDR1 is SGHAT and CDR2 is FQNNGV. Deletions cut 1 base from V and 10 bases from J, with 14 bases between. The CDR3 spans 14 residues. CDR3 amino acids: CASSLAREHREQFF. CDR3 bases: TGTGCCAGCAGCTTAGCCAGGGAACACAGGGAGCAGTTCTTC.

This clonotype occurred many times. The chain has TRBV6-1 and TRBJ2-7; D uncertain. This CDR3 spans 16 amino acids. V was clipped by 6 bases and J by 5 bases, with 23 bases between them. CDR1 is MNHNS, CDR2 SASEGT, per germline. As DNA, the CDR3 is TGTGCCAGCAGCTCGCTCAATAGGTTGGTTTCCAACGAGCAGTACTTC. Protein: CASSSLNRLVSNEQYF.

The J gene is TRBJ2-7, the V gene TRBV6-1; 11 nucleotides agree with TRBD2. Per the germline V gene, CDR1 is MNHNS and CDR2 is SASEGT. V was clipped by 1 base and J by 4 bases; unmatched bases: 3. The length of the CDR3 is 15 residues. CDR3 protein: CASSEGGTSGYEQYF. DNA for the CDR3: TGTGCCAGCAGTGAAGGAGGGACTAGCGGTTACGAGCAGTACTTC.

This clonotype has just a few counts. The rearrangement uses TRBV20-1 and TRBJ2-3; TRBD2 matches 12 bases. This CDR3 is built from 17 residues. With 0 bases clipped from V and 3 bases from J, the junction kept 7 bases outside the gene matches. Germline loops: CDR1 DFQATT, CDR2 SNEGSKA (reference sequence). CDR3 nucleotides: TGCAGTGCTAGAGATGGAGGACTAGCGGGACTAACAGATACGCAGTATTTT. Amino acids: CSARDGGLAGLTDTQYF.

This chain uses TRBV29-1 with TRBJ1-5; the D is unclear. There are 12 residues in the CDR3. The germline V gene has CDR1 SQVTM and CDR2 ANQGSEA. With 6 bases removed from V and 6 bases from J, the gap between germline ends came to 12 bases. The chain's CDR3 is CSVQYGSQPQHF. DNA of the CDR3: TGCAGCGTCCAATACGGGAGTCAGCCCCAGCATTTT.

This clonotype was seen repeatedly, ten times or more. The chain joins TRBV27 to TRBJ2-7; 10 nucleotides agree with TRBD1. The CDR3 loop spans 14 amino acids. V lost 4 bases to trimming and J lost 3 bases; unmatched junction nucleotides: 3. Germline V CDR1 and CDR2: MNHEY, SMNVEV (reference sequence). CDR3 region: CASSYRDRGYEQYF. Here the CDR3 DNA reads TGTGCCAGCAGTTACCGGGACAGGGGCTACGAGCAGTACTTC.

This clonotype was seen ten or more times. The chain links TRBV30 to TRBJ2-6; D is perhaps TRBD2 (5 bases). The V gene lost 2 bases and the J gene lost 0 bases, with 20 bases spanning the gap. The germline gives CDR1 GTSNPN, CDR2 SVGIG (reference sequence). This CDR3 is 19 amino acids long. This CDR3 reads CAWSRRWGVFSSGANVLTF. CDR3 DNA sequence: TGTGCCTGGAGTCGACGGTGGGGAGTTTTTAGCTCTGGGGCCAACGTCCTGACTTTC.

This clonotype was observed many times. This chain links TRBV7-2 with TRBJ1-1; no clear D. CDR3 length equals 12 residues. Trimming shortened V by 3 bases and J by 5 bases, and 7 bases separated the two germline ends. Germline values: CDR1 SGHTA, CDR2 FQGNSA. This chain's CDR3 is CASSFRRTEAFF. Here the CDR3 DNA reads TGTGCCAGCAGCTTTCGACGGACTGAAGCTTTCTTT.

This clonotype has at least ten counts. The CDR3 bases are TGTGCCAGCGTTTCAGGGTTTTCCTATGGCTACACCTTC. Translated, it gives CASVSGFSYGYTF. This chain connects TRBV6-5 to TRBJ1-2, with a possible D match to TRBD1 (5 bases). There are 13 residues in the CDR3. CDR1 is MNHEY and CDR2 is SVGAGI in the germline V gene. V gave up 8 bases and J gave up 4 bases, with 14 bases separating them.

Points on this clonotype: The junction departs from the called germline gene at one end, perhaps through a read error. The rearrangement joins TRBV12-3 or TRBV12-4 to TRBJ1-1; D is possibly TRBD1 (6 bases). The CDR3 consists of 13 residues. Here the CDR3 reads CVSSLGGRTEAFF. The CDR3 DNA follows: TGTGTCAGCAGTTTAGGGGGGCGTACTGAAGCTTTCTTT.

Only a few counts were recorded for this clonotype. The J gene is TRBJ2-7, the V gene TRBV12-5; 9 nucleotides align to TRBD1. The ends lost 5 bases at V and 1 base at J; junction bases unmatched: 6. CDR3 length: 15 amino acids. In germline, CDR1 is LGHNT, CDR2 FRNRAP. CDR3: CASGPFGTGSYEQYF. DNA for the CDR3: TGTGCTAGTGGTCCCTTCGGGACAGGGTCCTACGAGCAGTACTTC.

The chain combines TRBV7-2 with TRBJ2-3; 11 nucleotides match TRBD2. Trimming cost V 5 bases and J 2 bases; bases outside gene matches: 6. The length of the CDR3 is 16 residues. CDR1 SGHTA and CDR2 FQGNSA come from the germline V gene. The CDR3 sequence: CASSHYSGRATDTQYF. The CDR3 DNA reads as TGTGCCAGCAGCCACTATAGCGGGAGGGCCACAGATACGCAGTATTTT.

The V call is TRBV18, the J call TRBJ2-3; D unclear. Germline V lookup: CDR1 KGHSH, CDR2 LQKENI. Trimming cost V 2 bases and J 2 bases, with 5 bases left between them. The CDR3 is 13 residues long. CDR3 coding DNA: TGTGCCAGCTCACCAAGGAACACAGATACGCAGTATTTT. Its protein product is CASSPRNTDTQYF.

This clonotype showed up many times. The CDR3 DNA follows: TGCAGTGCTGCGACAGGGACCTATGGCTACACCTTC. This codes for CSAATGTYGYTF. V is TRBV20-1 and J is TRBJ1-2; TRBD1 aligns across 7 bases. The CDR3 sequence is 12 residues long. Losses at the gene ends were 5 bases for V and 4 bases for J; bases not matched to a gene: 4. The germline CDR1 and CDR2 sequences are DFQATT and SNEGSKA (reference sequence).

This clonotype was observed at least ten times. J is TRBJ2-1 and V is TRBV29-1, with D maybe TRBD1 (5 bases). Germline CDR1 and CDR2: SQVTM and ANQGSEA. Trimming shortened V by 7 bases and J by 2 bases, and 9 bases separated the two germline ends. CDR3 length: 12 amino acids. The DNA for the CDR3 is TGCAGCGGAGACAGACCCTACAATGAGCAGTTCTTC. Its translation is CSGDRPYNEQFF.

On this clonotype: A much larger clonotype is one base distant, so this may be a read error. The V call is TRBV7-6, the J call TRBJ1-2; 9 nucleotides line up with TRBD1. The CDR3 is 15 amino acids. The V gene's germline CDR1 is SGHVS and CDR2 FNYEAQ. The CDR3 loop is CTSSLTGGAEYGYTF. The CDR3 DNA is TGTACCAGCAGCCTAACAGGGGGCGCAGAGTATGGCTACACCTTC.

This clonotype was seen a handful of times. This chain joins TRBV20-1 and TRBJ2-5, with 7 bases matching TRBD1. V shed 5 bases, J shed 3 bases, and the junction held 0 bases outside the gene matches. The CDR3 is 11 residues long. The germline CDR1 and CDR2 sequences are DFQATT and SNEGSKA (reference sequence). CDR3: CSAQGEETQYF. The CDR3, as DNA: TGCAGTGCTCAGGGGGAAGAGACCCAGTACTTC.

A few counts support this clonotype. This chain's CDR3 is CSAMAADRGLNEQFF. CDR3 DNA sequence: TGCAGTGCTATGGCGGCGGACAGGGGGCTAAATGAGCAGTTCTTC. This chain connects TRBV20-1 to TRBJ2-1; 11 nucleotides line up with TRBD1. This CDR3 spans 15 amino acids. The germline CDR1 and CDR2 sequences are DFQATT and SNEGSKA (reference sequence). The V gene end was trimmed by 4 bases and the J gene end by 7 bases; junction bases not matched to a gene: 9.

This clonotype was counted a few times. This chain uses TRBV30 with TRBJ2-7, with a weak D call TRBD2 (6 bases). V dropped 2 bases and J dropped 3 bases, with 11 bases sitting between them. Germline values: CDR1 GTSNPN, CDR2 SVGIG (reference sequence). This CDR3 is built from 13 residues. CDR3 nucleotide sequence: TGTGCCTGGAGTAGGGGACTCATCTACGAGCAGTACTTC. Amino acids: CAWSRGLIYEQYF.

The chain recombines TRBV20-1 with TRBJ2-5; TRBD2 agrees at 9 bases. The CDR3 totals 14 residues. With V trimmed by 6 bases and J by 5 bases, 10 bases remained unmatched. Germline CDR1 and CDR2: DFQATT and SNEGSKA (reference sequence). CDR3 DNA sequence: TGCAGTGCAAGCGGGGCTCTAGCGGGGGAGACCCAGTACTTC. It specifies CSASGALAGETQYF.

This clonotype appeared many times. V usage is TRBV9 and J usage is TRBJ2-3; 9 bases fit TRBD2. Germline CDR1 reads SGDLS; CDR2 reads YYNGEE. The junction had 6 bases not matched to a gene; V was cut back by 0 bases and J by 4 bases. There are 16 residues in the CDR3. CDR3 amino acids: CASSVGNSGRPDTQYF. Written as DNA, the CDR3 is TGTGCCAGCAGCGTAGGAAATAGCGGGAGACCAGATACGCAGTATTTT.